Below, 5 T cell receptor beta chains from the same sample are listed, as sequenced in a study of cytomegalovirus exposure and HLA in healthy donors. Primers: 60 Vbeta forward and 13 Jbeta reverse. Generated by immunoSEQ multiplex PCR, the TCRdb table keeps only in-frame clones and is missing some. Of 95,000 to 110,000 clones listed, around 82% are singletons. The sample was PBMCs. These receptors were obtained from a woman aged 40 to 55 in good health and CMV-seronegative.

CDR3 sequence: CASSNSGTREETQYF. The CDR3 coding sequence is TGTGCCAGCAGCAACTCCGGGACTAGGGAAGAGACCCAGTACTTC. The genes are TRBV5-4 and TRBJ2-5; 8 positions match TRBD2. Germline V gene sequence: CDR1 SGHNT, CDR2 YYREEE (reference sequence). The CDR3 loop spans 15 amino acids. V dropped 4 bases and J dropped 3; count of bases not matched to a gene: 8.

The gene calls are TRBV19 and TRBJ2-2, with 9 bases that match TRBD1. CDR3 size: 16 residues. The germline V gene has CDR1 LNHDA and CDR2 SQIVND (reference sequence). J was trimmed by 5 bases and V by 9 bases; bases with no gene match: 13. The CDR3 spells CASQLYGTGLTGELFF. In DNA, the CDR3 is TGTGCCAGCCAGTTATACGGGACAGGGTTAACCGGGGAGCTGTTTTTT.

The J gene is TRBJ1-2, the V gene TRBV19; D is possibly TRBD1 (6 bases). Germline assignment: CDR1 LNHDA and CDR2 SQIVND (reference sequence). Trimming removed 9 bases at V and 3 bases at J, with 14 bases between. There are 13 residues in the CDR3. CDR3 sequence reads: CARLLTGHYGYTF. The CDR3 DNA follows: TGTGCCAGGCTTCTAACAGGGCACTATGGCTACACCTTC. Full variable domain (outside the CDR3, taken from reference TRBV19 and TRBJ1-2): DGGITQSPKYLFRKEGQNVTLSCEQNLNHDAMYWYRQDPGQGLRLIYYSQIVNDFQKGDIAEGYSVSREKKESFPLTVTSAQKNPTAFYLCARLLTGHYGYTFGSGTRLTVV.

This chain joins TRBV5-1 and TRBJ1-3; D gene unclear. This CDR3 is 14 amino acids long. Germline CDR1 SGHRS, CDR2 YFSETQ. Trimming pared 0 bases from V and 0 bases from J, leaving 4 bases between. CDR3 protein: CASSLAGSGNTIYF. The CDR3 coding sequence is TGCGCCAGCAGCTTGGCGGGCTCTGGAAACACCATATATTTT.

V is TRBV5-1 and J is TRBJ2-5; D uncertain. Germline CDR1 SGHRS, CDR2 YFSETQ. Trimming removed 3 bases from V and 5 bases from J, with 11 bases in between. The CDR3 covers 13 residues. For the CDR3, the DNA is TGCGCCAGCAGCTATACTTACCGGGAGACCCAGTACTTC. Amino acid sequence: CASSYTYRETQYF. Variable domain in full (rest from reference TRBV5-1 and TRBJ2-5): KAGVTQTPRYLIKTRGQQVTLSCSPISGHRSVSWYQQTPGQGLQFLFEYFSETQRNKGNFPGRFSGRQFSNSRSEMNVSTLELGDSALYLCASSYTYRETQYFGPGTRLLVL.